This TCR beta chain derives from a study of vaccination and CD4 T cells after COVID-19. With respect to this clonotype: As yet, its antigen is unknown. A read error may account for a junction end that differs from germline.

The CDR3 is 14 amino acids. Looked up from germline, CDR1 is SNHLY and CDR2 is FYNNEI. The treatment: roughly 11-day PBMC culture with coronavirus spike peptide pools or control peptides (ViraFEST assay). Pre-COVID-19 pandemic sampling (2011-2018) yielded the unexposed donor's CD4+ T cells. Contingent on cell availability, unexposed-donor CD4+ T cells were interrogated with SARS-CoV-2 S/N and four cold-coronavirus spikes. The study, taken as a whole, reports: Median SARS-CoV-2-reactive clonotype numbers rose nonsignificantly, about 21 to 38.

The Oncomine TCR Beta short-read assay was what sequenced the DNA obtained from cultured CD4+ T cells. TCRdb independently ran MiXCR on the PCR reads; one entry per CDR3 protein. The profile shows 4,000 or so distinct CDR3 sequences, under 35% of them singletons. The receptor's source is a human donor in good health. This rearrangement joins TRBV2 to TRBJ1-5; a possible D gene is TRBD1 (5 bases). Sequences were obtained from CD4+ T cells from blood, cultured in vitro. The CDR3, as DNA: TGTGCCAGCAAGAGAGGGGATAGCAATCAGCCCCGGCATTTT. Translated, it gives CASKRGDSNQPRHF.